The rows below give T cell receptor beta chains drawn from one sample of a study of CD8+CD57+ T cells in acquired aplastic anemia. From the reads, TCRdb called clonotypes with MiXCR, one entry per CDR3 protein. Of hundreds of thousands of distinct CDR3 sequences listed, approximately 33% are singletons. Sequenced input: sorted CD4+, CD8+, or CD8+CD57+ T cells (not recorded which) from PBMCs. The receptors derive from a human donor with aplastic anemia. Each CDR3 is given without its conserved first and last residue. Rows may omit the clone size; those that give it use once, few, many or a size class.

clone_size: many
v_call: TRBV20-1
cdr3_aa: SAATGIDGYT

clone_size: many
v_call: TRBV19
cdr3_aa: ASSIGGPRSYNSPLH

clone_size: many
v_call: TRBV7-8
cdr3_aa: ASSDRTVGKLF

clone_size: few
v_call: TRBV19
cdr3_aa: ASSIYGQGNTEAF

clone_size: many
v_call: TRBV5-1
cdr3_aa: ASSTLGRGLGYT

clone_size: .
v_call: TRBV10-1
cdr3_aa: ASSESGQGYEQY

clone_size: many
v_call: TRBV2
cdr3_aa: ASTDSYGYT

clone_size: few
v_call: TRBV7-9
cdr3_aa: ASSPGQAYTGELF

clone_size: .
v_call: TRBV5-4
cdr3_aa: ASSLGQGAGGYT

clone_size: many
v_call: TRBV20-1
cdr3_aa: SARDPFQPQH

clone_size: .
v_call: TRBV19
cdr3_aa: ASSMILGNSPLH

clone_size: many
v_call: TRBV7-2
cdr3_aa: ASSLRTANSPLH

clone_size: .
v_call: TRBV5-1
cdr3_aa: ASSLYGGPMNTEAF

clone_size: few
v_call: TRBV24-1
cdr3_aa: ATRGTSGTQY

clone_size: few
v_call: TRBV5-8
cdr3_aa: ASSDKTGGDGYT

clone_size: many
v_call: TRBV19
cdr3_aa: ASAGGGGRNQPQH

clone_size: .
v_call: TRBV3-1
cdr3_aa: ASSPSLGGAYEQY

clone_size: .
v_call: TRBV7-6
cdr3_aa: ASSLGTSSGSYEQY

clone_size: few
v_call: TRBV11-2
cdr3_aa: ASSSVSGSYNEQF

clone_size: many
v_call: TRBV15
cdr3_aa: ATSNPGMSYGYT

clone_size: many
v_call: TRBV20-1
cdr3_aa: SARGQGRYEQY

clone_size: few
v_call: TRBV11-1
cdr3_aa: ASSNARQANTGELF

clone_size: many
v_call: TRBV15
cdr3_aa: ATSRGTSWTGELF

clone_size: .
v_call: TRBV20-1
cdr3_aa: SARDLLGRAF

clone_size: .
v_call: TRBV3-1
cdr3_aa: ASSQNTKNTEAF

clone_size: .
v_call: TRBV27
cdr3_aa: ASGPDRENQPQH

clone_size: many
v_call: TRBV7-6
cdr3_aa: ASSPGGPSSYNSPLH

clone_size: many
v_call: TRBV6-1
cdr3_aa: ASGQAPRQPQH

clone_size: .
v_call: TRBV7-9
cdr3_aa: ASSSLWGDEQF

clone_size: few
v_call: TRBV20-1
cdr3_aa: SAGLASGLADTQY

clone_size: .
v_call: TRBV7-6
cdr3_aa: ASVASSEQY

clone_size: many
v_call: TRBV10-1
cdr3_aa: ASSESLGQGENTGELF

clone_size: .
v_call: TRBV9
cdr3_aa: ASSVSPGTGRGNTEAF

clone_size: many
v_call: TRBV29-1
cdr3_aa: SVEDPGTGNTIY

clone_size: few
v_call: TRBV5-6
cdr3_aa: ASSLAFTGTGDSPLH

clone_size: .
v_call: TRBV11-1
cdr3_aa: ASSFMGLAGGKQETQY

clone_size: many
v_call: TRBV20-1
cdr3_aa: SAPGLAEETQY

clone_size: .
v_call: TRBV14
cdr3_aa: ASSQATGRSEQY

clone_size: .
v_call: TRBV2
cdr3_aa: ASSRQGIAYEQY

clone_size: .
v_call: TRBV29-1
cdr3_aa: SVEDPTGQGLYEQY

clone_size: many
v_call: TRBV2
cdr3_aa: ASNNRGRVSGDEKLF

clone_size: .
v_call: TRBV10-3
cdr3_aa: AISRDNYGYT

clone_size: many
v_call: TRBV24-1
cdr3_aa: ATRAAASYNEQF

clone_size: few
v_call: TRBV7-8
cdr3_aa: ASSLYLAKQETQY

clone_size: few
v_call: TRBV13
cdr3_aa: ASSLRLAGGVEQY

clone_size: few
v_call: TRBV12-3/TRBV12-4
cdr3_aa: ASSLSGTSRTQY

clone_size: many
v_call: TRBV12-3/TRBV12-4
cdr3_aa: ASSLEDSSYEQY

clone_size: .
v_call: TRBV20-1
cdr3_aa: SADDWERATDTQY

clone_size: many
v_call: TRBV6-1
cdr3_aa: ASSARTGLEQY

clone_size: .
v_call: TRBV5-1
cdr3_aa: ASSPPSVGQETQY

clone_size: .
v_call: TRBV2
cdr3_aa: ASSGPGHAQY

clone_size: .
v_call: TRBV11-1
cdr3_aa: ASSLGNRGKTNEKLF